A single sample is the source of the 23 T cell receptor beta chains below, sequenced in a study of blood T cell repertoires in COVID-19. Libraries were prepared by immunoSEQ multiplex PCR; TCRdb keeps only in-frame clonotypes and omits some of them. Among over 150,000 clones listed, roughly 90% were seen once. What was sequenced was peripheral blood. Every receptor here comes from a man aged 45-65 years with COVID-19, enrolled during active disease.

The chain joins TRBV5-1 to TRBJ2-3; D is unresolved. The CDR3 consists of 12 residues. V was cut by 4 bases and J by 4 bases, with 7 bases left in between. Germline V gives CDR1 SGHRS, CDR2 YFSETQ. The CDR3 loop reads CASSRSADTQYF. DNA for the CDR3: TGCGCCAGCAGCCGAAGCGCAGATACGCAGTATTTT.

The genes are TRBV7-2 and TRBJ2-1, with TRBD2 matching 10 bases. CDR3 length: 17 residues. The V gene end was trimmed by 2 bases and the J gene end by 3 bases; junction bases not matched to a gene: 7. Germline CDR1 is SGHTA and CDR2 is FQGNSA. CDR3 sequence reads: CASSLLGSGGIYNEQFF. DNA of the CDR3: TGTGCCAGCAGCTTACTCGGTAGCGGGGGGATCTACAATGAGCAGTTCTTC.

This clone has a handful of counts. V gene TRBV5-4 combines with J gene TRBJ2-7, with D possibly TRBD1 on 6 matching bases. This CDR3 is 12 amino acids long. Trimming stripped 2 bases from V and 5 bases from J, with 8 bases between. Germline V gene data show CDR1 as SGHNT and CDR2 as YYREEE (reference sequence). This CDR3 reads CASSFQGNEQYF. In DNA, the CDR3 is TGTGCCAGCAGCTTCCAGGGGAACGAGCAGTACTTC. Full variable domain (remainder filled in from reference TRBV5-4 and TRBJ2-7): ETGVTQSPTHLIKTRGQQVTLRCSSQSGHNTVSWYQQALGQGPQFIFQYYREEENGRGNFPPRFSGLQFPNYSSELNVNALELDDSALYLCASSFQGNEQYFGPGTRLTVT.

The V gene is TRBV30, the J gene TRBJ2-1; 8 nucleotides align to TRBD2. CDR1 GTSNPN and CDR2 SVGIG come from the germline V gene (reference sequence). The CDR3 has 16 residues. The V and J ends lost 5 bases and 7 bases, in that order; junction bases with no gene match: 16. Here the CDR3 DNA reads TGTGCCTGGGGGACTTCAGCGACTAGCGCGCTTAATGAGCAGTTCTTC. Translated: CAWGTSATSALNEQFF.

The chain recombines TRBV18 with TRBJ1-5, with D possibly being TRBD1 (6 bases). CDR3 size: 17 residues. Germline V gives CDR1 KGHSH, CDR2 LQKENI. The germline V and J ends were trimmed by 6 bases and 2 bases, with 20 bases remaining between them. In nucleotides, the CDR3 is TGTGCCAGCTCCAAAATCGGGACAAGTGGTGGCAATCAGCCCCAGCATTTT. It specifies CASSKIGTSGGNQPQHF.

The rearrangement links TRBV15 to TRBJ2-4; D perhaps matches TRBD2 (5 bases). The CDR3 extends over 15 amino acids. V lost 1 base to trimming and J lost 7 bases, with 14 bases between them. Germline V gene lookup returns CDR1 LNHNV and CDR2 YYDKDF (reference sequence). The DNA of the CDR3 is TGTGCCACCAGCAGAGTTGTCGGGGTCCAGAACATTCAGTACTTC. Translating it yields CATSRVVGVQNIQYF.

CDR3 residues: CASIGATGELFF. In nucleotides, the CDR3 is TGTGCCAGTATTGGGGCCACCGGGGAGCTGTTTTTT. The chain uses TRBV7-9 and TRBJ2-2, with D possibly being TRBD1 (5 bases). Trimming left V 9 bases short and J 4 bases short, with 9 bases between. CDR1 SEHNR and CDR2 FQNEAQ come from the germline V gene (reference sequence). This CDR3 is 12 amino acids long. The full variable domain, rest sourced from reference TRBV7-9 and TRBJ2-2, is DTGVSQNPRHKITKRGQNVTFRCDPISEHNRLYWYRQTLGQGPEFLTYFQNEAQLEKSRLLSDRFSAERPKGSFSTLEIQRTEQGDSAMYLCASIGATGELFFGEGSRLTVL.

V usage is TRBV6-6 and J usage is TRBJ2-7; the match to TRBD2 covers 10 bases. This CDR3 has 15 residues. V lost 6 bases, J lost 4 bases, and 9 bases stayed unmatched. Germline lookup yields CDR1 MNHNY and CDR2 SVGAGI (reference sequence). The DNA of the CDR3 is TGTGCCAGCAGCCCGGGCGGACTAGCGGTATACGAGCAGTACTTC. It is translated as CASSPGGLAVYEQYF.

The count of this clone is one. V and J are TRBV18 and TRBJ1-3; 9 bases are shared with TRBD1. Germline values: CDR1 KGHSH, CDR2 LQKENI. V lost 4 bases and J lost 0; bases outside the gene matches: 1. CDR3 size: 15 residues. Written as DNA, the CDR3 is TGTGCCAGCTCACTGGGACAGGGCTCTGGAAACACCATATATTTT. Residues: CASSLGQGSGNTIYF.

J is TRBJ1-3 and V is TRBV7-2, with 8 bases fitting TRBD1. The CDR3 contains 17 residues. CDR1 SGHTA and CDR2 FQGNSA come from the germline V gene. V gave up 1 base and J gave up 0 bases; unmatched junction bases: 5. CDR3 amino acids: CASSLGQGISSGNTIYF. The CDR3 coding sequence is TGTGCCAGCAGCTTAGGACAGGGGATATCCTCTGGAAACACCATATATTTT.

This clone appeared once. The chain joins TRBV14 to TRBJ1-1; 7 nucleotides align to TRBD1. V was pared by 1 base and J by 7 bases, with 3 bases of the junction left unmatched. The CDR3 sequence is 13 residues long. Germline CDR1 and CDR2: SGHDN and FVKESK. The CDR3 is CASSQVTGHEAFF. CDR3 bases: TGTGCCAGCAGCCAAGTGACAGGGCATGAAGCTTTCTTT.

The CDR3 sequence: CSLDRGDTQYF. The CDR3 DNA sequence: TGCAGTCTGGACAGGGGAGATACGCAGTATTTT. The rearrangement joins TRBV20-1 to TRBJ2-3; TRBD1 aligns across 9 bases. The CDR3 has 11 residues. Germline CDR1 is DFQATT and CDR2 is SNEGSKA (reference sequence). Losses at the gene ends were 8 bases for V and 5 bases for J; bases not matched to a gene: 2.

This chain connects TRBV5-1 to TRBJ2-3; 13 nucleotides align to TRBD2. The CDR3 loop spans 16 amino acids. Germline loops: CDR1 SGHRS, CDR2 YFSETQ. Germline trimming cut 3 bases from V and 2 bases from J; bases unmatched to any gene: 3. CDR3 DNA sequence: TGCGCCAGCAGCTGGGGACTAGCGGGACCCACAGATACGCAGTATTTT. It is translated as CASSWGLAGPTDTQYF.

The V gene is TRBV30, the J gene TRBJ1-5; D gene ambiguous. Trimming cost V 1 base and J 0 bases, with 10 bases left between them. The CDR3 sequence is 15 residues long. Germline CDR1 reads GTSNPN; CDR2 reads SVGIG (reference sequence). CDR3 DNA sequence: TGTGCCTGGAGTGGCGGGGTTTATAGCAATCAGCCCCAGCATTTT. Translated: CAWSGGVYSNQPQHF.

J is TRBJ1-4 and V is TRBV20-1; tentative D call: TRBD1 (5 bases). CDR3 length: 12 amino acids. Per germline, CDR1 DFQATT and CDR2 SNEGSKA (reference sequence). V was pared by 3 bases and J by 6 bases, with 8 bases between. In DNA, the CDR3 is TGCAGTGCTAGTCCGGGGGATGAAAAACTGTTTTTT. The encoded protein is CSASPGDEKLFF.

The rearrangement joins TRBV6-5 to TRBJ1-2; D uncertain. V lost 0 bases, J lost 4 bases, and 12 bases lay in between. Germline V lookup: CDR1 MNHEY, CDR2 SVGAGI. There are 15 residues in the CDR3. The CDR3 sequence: CASSYSNTDTYGYTF. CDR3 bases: TGTGCCAGCAGTTACTCGAATACAGATACCTATGGCTACACCTTC.

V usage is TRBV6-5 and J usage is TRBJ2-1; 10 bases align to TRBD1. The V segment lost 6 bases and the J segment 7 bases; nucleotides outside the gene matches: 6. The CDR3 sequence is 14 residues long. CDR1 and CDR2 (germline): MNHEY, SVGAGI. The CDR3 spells CASRTGGVTNEQFF. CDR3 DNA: TGTGCCAGCAGGACAGGGGGCGTTACTAATGAGCAGTTCTTC.

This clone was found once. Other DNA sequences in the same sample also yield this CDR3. The CDR3 bases are TGTGCCAGCAGCTCCGGGACAAGGAACACCGGGGAGCTGTTTTTT. Its protein product is CASSSGTRNTGELFF. The chain is built from TRBV7-3 and TRBJ2-2, with D possibly matching TRBD1 (6 bases). The CDR3 sequence is 15 residues long. Germline CDR1 reads SGHTA; CDR2 reads FQGTGA. V was shortened by 4 bases and J by 1 base, with 10 bases between the two germline ends.

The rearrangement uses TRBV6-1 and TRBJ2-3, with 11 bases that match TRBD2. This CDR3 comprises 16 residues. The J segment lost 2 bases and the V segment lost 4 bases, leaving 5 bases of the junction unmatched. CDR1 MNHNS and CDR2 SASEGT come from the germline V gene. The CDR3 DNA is TGTGCCAGCAGTGGGGGGACTAGCGGATTCACAGATACGCAGTATTTT. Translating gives CASSGGTSGFTDTQYF.

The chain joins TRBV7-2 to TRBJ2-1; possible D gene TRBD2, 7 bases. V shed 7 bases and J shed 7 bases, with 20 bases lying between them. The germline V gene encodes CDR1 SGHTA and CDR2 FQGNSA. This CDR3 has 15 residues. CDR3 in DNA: TGTGCCAGCACCTTCCCTGGCGGGGGCTTTAATGAGCAGTTCTTC. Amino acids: CASTFPGGGFNEQFF.

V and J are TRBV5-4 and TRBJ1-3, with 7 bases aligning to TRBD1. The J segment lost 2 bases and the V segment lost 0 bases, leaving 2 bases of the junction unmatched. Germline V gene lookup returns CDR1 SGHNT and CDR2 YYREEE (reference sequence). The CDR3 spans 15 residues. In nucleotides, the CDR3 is TGTGCCAGCAGCTTGGAGGGGGCAGCTGGAAACACCATATATTTT. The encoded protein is CASSLEGAAGNTIYF.

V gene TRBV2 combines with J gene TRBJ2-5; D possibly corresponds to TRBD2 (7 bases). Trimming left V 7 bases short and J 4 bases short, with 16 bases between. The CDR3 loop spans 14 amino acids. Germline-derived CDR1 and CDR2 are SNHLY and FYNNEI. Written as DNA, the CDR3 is TGTGCCAGCACCAAGGGGGGGGGCGGAGAGACCCAGTACTTC. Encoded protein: CASTKGGGGETQYF.

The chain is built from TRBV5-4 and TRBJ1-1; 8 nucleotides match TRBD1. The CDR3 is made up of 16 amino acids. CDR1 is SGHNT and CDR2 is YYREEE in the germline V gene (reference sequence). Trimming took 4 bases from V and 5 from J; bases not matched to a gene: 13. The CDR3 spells CASSPGQGRMRTEAFF. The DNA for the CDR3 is TGTGCCAGCAGCCCCGGACAGGGACGAATGCGGACTGAAGCTTTCTTT.